This T cell receptor (beta chain) was sequenced in a study of blood T cell repertoires in COVID-19 (dated by TCRdb to the early 2020s). Study-level background: Samples covering the acute and convalescent phases of COVID-19 were provided by collaborators in the United States, Italy and Spain. The repertoires were released in a freely available public database meant as a resource for research on the immune response to SARS-CoV-2. Samples came from the ongoing ImmuneRACE study (first 160 participants) plus 1,254 subjects from 6 global collaborators. A de-identified subject ID, COVID-19 status, age in years and sex were almost always included in the sample metadata. The prospective study material was composed of cDNA or gDNA derived from T cells, B-cell-depleted T cells, or PBMCs. The dataset comprised deeply sampled blood TCRbeta repertoires from subjects exposed to, actively infected with, or recovered from COVID-19. Where HLA class I and class II types were available, the types were taken from metadata supplied by the sample provider, not from assay-based typing.

As regards this clone: It has no known antigen specificity. Base quality data are lacking; no much larger clone is found one base away.

Each collaborating institution followed its own protocols to collect whole blood in K2EDTA tubes. For TCRbeta analysis, collaborator samples were shipped as frozen whole blood, as isolated PBMCs, or as DNA extracted from either sample type. TCRbeta CDR3 regions were amplified from genomic DNA by means of the immunoSEQ Assay, a bias-controlled multiplex PCR. Under the source paper's analysis protocol: The number of nucleated cells in each sample was estimated from the amplification of reference gene primers within the assay. To quantify the absolute abundance of each unique TCRbeta CDR3 rearrangement, sequence reads were collapsed and filtered. For each sample, productive Simpson clonality was calculated by taking the square root of Simpson's diversity index across productive rearrangements. As stored in TCRdb, this immuneACCESS dataset retains in-frame rearrangements with V and J assigned. A fraction of the clones does not appear; measured against another copy, unresolved V genes explain less than half of the discrepancy, and the remainder lacks a known reason. V, J and clone size derive from that table, while D and trimming were established from the DNA sequence. Present in this sample are about 180,000 clones, 86% of which were seen just once. The ten biggest clones cover less than 3.5% of the sample.

The CDR3 numbers 13 residues from cysteine through phenylalanine. The only DNA kept is the CDR3, 39 bases in frame from the first base. Via the germline V gene, CDR1 is MNHEY and CDR2 SVGAGI. V is trimmed back by 6 bases and J by 3 bases, and the junction contains 1 base that no gene match accounts for. The research as a whole found: The amount of clinical and demographic metadata varied by source and participant and was provided uncurated.

This receptor chain uses TRBV6-5 and TRBJ2-7; 11 nucleotides in the junction match TRBD1. The TCR originated in a woman younger than 45 with active or convalescent COVID-19. The specimen sequenced was peripheral blood. Here the CDR3 is given as CASRDRGLYEQYF. The DNA sequence is given as TGTGCCAGCAGGGACAGGGGGCTCTACGAGCAGTACTTC.